Listed below are T cell receptor beta chains from one sample, sequenced in a study of cytomegalovirus exposure and HLA in healthy donors. Clones were sequenced by immunoSEQ multiplex PCR, and TCRdb holds only the in-frame ones, with some missing. Its table records tens of thousands of clones. The source material was PBMCs. The receptors derive from a female donor in good health and CMV-seronegative. The CDR3 runs from the conserved cysteine through the conserved F or W. The order of the fields is CDR3 length, V gene, CDR3 protein.

14 TRBV2 CVSNGARGQETQYF
14 TRBV6-5 CASSYSGGNEKLFF
14 TRBV18 CASSPKAGDGEQYF
13 TRBV18 CASSPGQKFEAFF
11 TRBV20-1 CSAPQGYEQYF
14 TRBV5-1 CASSSGQVFAEAFF
16 TRBV2 CASSPTGSSYNSPLHF
15 TRBV4-2 CASSQEALRSEKLFF
16 TRBV25-1 CASSEASMYSNQPQHF
14 TRBV11-3 CASSLNSRNSPLHF
13 TRBV5-1 CASSLGQRTEAFF